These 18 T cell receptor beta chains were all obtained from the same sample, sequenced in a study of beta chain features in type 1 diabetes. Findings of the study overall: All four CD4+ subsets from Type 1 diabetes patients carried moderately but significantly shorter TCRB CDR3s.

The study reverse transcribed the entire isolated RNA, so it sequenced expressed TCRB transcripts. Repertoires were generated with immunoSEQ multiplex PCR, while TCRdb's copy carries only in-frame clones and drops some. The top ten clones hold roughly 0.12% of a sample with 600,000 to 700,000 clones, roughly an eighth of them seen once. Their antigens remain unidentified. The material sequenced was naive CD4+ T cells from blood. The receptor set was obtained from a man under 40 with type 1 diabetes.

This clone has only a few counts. CDR3 loop: CASSLGGTSGTDTQYF. CDR3 coding DNA: TGTGCCAGCAGCTTAGGAGGGACTAGCGGCACAGATACGCAGTATTTT. The chain links TRBV7-9 to TRBJ2-3, with TRBD2 matching 10 bases. In germline, CDR1 is SEHNR, CDR2 FQNEAQ (reference sequence). The length of the CDR3 is 16 residues. V lost 1 base and J lost 1; bases outside the gene matches: 2.

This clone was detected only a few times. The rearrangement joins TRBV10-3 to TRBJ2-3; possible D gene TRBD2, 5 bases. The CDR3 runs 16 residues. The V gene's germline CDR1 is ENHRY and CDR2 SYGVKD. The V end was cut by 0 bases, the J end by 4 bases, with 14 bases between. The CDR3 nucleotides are TGTGCCATCAGTGAGTCGACCGGGCTAGCCTCAGATACGCAGTATTTT. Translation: CAISESTGLASDTQYF.

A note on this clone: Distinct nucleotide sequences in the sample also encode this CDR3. The CDR3 DNA reads TGTGCCAGCAGTTACGACAGGAACTATGGCTACACCTTC. The encoded protein is CASSYDRNYGYTF. The chain employs TRBV6-5 and TRBJ1-2; maybe TRBD1 (6 bases). CDR1 and CDR2 from the germline V gene are MNHEY and SVGAGI. CDR3 length equals 13 residues. The V and J ends lost 2 bases and 2 bases respectively, with 6 bases between them.

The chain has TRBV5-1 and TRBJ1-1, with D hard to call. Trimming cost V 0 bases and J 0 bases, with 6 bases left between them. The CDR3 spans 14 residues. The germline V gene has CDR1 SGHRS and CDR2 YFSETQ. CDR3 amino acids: CASSLGIVNTEAFF. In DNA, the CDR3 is TGCGCCAGCAGCTTGGGCATTGTGAACACTGAAGCTTTCTTT.

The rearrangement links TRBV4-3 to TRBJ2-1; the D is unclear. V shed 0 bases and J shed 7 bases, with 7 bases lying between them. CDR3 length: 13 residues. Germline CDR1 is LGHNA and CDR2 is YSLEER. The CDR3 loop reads CASSQDLGNEQFF. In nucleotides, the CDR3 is TGCGCCAGCAGCCAAGATCTCGGAAATGAGCAGTTCTTC.

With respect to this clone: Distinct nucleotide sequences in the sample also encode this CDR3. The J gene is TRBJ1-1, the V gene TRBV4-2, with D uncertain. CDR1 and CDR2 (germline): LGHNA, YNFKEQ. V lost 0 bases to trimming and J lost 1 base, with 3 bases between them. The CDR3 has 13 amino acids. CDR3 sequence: CASSQESNTEAFF. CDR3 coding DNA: TGTGCCAGCAGCCAAGAGTCGAACACTGAAGCTTTCTTT.

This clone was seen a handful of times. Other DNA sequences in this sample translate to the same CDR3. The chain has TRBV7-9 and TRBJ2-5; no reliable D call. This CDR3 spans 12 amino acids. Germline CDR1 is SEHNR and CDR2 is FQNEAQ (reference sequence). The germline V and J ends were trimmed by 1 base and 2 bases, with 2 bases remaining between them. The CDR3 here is CASSLEQETQYF. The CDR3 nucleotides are TGTGCCAGCAGCTTAGAACAAGAGACCCAGTACTTC.

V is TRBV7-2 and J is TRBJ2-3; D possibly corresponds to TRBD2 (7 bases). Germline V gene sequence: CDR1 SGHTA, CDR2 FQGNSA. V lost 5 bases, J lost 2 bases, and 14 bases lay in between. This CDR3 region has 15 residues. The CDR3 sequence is CASSARGAYTDTQYF. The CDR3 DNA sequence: TGTGCCAGCAGCGCTCGGGGGGCTTACACAGATACGCAGTATTTT.

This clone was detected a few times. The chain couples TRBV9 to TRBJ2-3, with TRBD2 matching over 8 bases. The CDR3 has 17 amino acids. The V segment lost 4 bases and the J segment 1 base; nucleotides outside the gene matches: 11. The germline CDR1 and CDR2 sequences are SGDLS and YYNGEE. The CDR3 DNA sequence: TGTGCCAGCAGCACCTCCCCCCCAGCGGGGGGCACAGATACGCAGTATTTT. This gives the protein CASSTSPPAGGTDTQYF.

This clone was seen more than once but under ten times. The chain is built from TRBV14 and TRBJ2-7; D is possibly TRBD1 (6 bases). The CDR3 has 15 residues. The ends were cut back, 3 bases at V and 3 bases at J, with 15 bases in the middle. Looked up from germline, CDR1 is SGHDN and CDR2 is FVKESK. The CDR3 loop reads CASSQPGTKSYEQYF. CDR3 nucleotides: TGTGCCAGCAGCCAGCCCGGGACAAAAAGCTACGAGCAGTACTTC.

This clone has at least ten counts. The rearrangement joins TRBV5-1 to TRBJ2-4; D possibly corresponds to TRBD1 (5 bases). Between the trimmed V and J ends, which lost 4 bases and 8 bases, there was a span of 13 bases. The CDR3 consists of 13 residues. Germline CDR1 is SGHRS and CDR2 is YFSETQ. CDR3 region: CASSLDPQDIQYF. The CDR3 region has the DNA TGCGCCAGCAGCCTGGACCCACAGGACATTCAGTACTTC.

The DNA for the CDR3 is TGTGCCAGCAGCTCTGGACAGTACAATCAGCCCCAGCATTTT. Translation gives CASSSGQYNQPQHF. The chain links TRBV7-9 to TRBJ1-5; a weak D match, TRBD1 (6 bases). The germline CDR1 and CDR2 sequences are SEHNR and FQNEAQ (reference sequence). Trimming stripped 4 bases from V and 3 bases from J, with 10 bases between. The CDR3 loop spans 14 amino acids.

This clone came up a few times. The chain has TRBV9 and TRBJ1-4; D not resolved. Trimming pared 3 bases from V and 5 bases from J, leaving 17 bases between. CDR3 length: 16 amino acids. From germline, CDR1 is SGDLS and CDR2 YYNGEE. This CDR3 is CASSESPTSRNEKLFF. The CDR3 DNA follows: TGTGCCAGCAGCGAGAGCCCCACATCCAGGAATGAAAAACTGTTTTTT.

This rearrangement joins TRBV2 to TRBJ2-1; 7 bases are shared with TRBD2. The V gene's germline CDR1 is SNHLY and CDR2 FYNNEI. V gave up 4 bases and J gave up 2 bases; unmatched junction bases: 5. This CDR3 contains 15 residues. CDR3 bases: TGTGCCAGCAGTGTGCGCGGGGGAACCTACAATGAGCAGTTCTTC. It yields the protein CASSVRGGTYNEQFF.

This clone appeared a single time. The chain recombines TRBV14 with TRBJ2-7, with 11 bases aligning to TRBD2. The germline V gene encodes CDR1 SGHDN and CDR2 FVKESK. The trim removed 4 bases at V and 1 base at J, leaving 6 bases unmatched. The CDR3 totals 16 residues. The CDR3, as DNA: TGTGCCAGCAGCCGAACCGGGACTAGCGGTTCCTACGAGCAGTACTTC. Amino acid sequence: CASSRTGTSGSYEQYF.

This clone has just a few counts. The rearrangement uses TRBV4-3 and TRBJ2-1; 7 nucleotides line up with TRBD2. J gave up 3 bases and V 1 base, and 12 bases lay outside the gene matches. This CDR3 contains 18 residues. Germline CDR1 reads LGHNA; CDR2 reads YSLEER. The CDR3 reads CASSQAKTGTGGYNEQFF. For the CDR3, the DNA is TGCGCCAGCAGCCAAGCCAAAACCGGGACGGGGGGCTACAATGAGCAGTTCTTC.

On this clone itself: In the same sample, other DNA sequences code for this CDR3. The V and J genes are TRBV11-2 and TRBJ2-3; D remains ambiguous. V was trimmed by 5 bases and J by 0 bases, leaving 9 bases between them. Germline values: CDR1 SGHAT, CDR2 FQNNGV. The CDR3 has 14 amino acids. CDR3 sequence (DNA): TGTGCCAGCAGCCTAGGAACTAGCACAGATACGCAGTATTTT. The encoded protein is CASSLGTSTDTQYF.

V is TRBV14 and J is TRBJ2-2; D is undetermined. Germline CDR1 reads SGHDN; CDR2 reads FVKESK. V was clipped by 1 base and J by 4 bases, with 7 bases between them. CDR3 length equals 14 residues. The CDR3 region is CASSQAVGTGELFF. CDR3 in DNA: TGTGCCAGCAGCCAAGCGGTAGGCACCGGGGAGCTGTTTTTT.